Following are 26 T cell receptor beta chains from one sample sequenced in a study of TIL therapy for anti-PD-1-resistant metastatic lung cancer. Time point in this sample: pre-treatment sample, taken before nivolumab and TIL therapy. Most excised metastases sampled were pleural nodules or supraclavicular lymph nodes. The libraries were made with immunoSEQ v3. The repertoire was sequenced with immunoSEQ multiplex PCR; TCRdb's copy has only in-frame clones and lacks some. Of approximately 24,000 clones listed, 72% are singletons. The sample here was tumor tissue, taken at baseline. All receptors derive from a person aged 25-85 years with non-small cell lung cancer.

The V and J genes are TRBV30 and TRBJ1-1, with D uncertain. The length of the CDR3 is 11 residues. V lost 3 bases, J lost 3 bases, and 5 bases lay in between. Germline CDR1 is GTSNPN and CDR2 is SVGIG (reference sequence). CDR3 loop: CAWSRDTEAFF. The CDR3 region has the DNA TGTGCCTGGAGCCGCGACACTGAAGCTTTCTTT.

This clone was recorded only once. This rearrangement joins TRBV10-1 to TRBJ2-7; 9 nucleotides agree with TRBD1. Germline CDR1 is WNHNN and CDR2 is SYGVQD (reference sequence). The CDR3 runs 13 residues. V gave up 6 bases and J gave up 4 bases; unmatched junction bases: 4. DNA of the CDR3: TGCGCCAGCAGCCTGGACAGGGGTTACGAGCAGTACTTC. The encoded protein is CASSLDRGYEQYF.

This chain links TRBV30 with TRBJ2-3, with 8 bases aligning to TRBD2. Germline assignment: CDR1 GTSNPN and CDR2 SVGIG (reference sequence). J was trimmed by 6 bases and V by 6 bases; bases with no gene match: 8. This CDR3 comprises 13 residues. The DNA of the CDR3 is TGTGCCTGTGACACCGCGGGGGGTGATACGCAGTATTTT. Translation gives CACDTAGGDTQYF.

The rearrangement joins TRBV6-5 to TRBJ1-2, with TRBD1 as a possible D gene (5 bases). Trimming removed 2 bases from V and 8 bases from J, with 18 bases in between. The germline CDR1 and CDR2 sequences are MNHEY and SVGAGI. The CDR3 is made up of 15 amino acids. For the CDR3, the DNA is TGTGCCAGCAGTTACCGATCGGCGGCCCCAGGGGGCTACACCTTC. Protein: CASSYRSAAPGGYTF.

The chain is built from TRBV5-6 and TRBJ2-7; D not certain. Germline CDR1 and CDR2: SGHDT and YYEEEE. The CDR3 length is 16 residues. Trimming removed 5 bases from V and 3 bases from J, with 21 bases in between. CDR3 protein: CASRFARKAPNYEQYF. Here the CDR3 DNA reads TGTGCCAGCAGATTTGCCAGGAAGGCGCCTAACTACGAGCAGTACTTC.

The chain employs TRBV2 and TRBJ2-3; 10 bases align to TRBD2. V gave up 7 bases and J gave up 6 bases; unmatched junction bases: 10. The CDR3 totals 15 residues. Germline CDR1 is SNHLY and CDR2 is FYNNEI. CDR3 in amino acids: CASKRGGLGADTQYF. The CDR3 coding sequence is TGTGCCAGCAAGCGGGGGGGGCTTGGGGCGGATACGCAGTATTTT.

V and J are TRBV27 and TRBJ2-2; 15 bases are shared with TRBD2. V dropped 6 bases and J dropped 2; count of bases not matched to a gene: 4. Germline loops: CDR1 MNHEY, CDR2 SMNVEV (reference sequence). The CDR3 loop spans 17 amino acids. The CDR3 region is CASSRGLAGGNTGELFF. As DNA, the CDR3 is TGTGCCAGCAGCAGGGGACTAGCGGGGGGCAACACCGGGGAGCTGTTTTTT.

J is TRBJ2-7 and V is TRBV6-6; perhaps TRBD1 as D (6 bases). V lost 2 bases, J lost 3 bases, and 11 bases lay in between. CDR3 length: 14 amino acids. CDR1 is MNHNY and CDR2 is SVGAGI in the germline V gene (reference sequence). CDR3 amino acids: CASSYSDRFYEQYF. The CDR3 nucleotides read TGTGCCAGCAGTTACAGCGACAGGTTCTACGAGCAGTACTTC.

The chain recombines TRBV5-1 with TRBJ1-1; D might be TRBD1 (6 bases). The CDR3 length is 15 residues. The germline V gene has CDR1 SGHRS and CDR2 YFSETQ. V shed 4 bases and J shed 4 bases, with 17 bases lying between them. As DNA, the CDR3 is TGCGCCAGCAGCCGGTCGGGGGGCGAAGGCACTGAAGCTTTCTTT. Protein sequence: CASSRSGGEGTEAFF. The full variable domain, with the rest looked up from reference TRBV5-1 and TRBJ1-1, is KAGVTQTPRYLIKTRGQQVTLSCSPISGHRSVSWYQQTPGQGLQFLFEYFSETQRNKGNFPGRFSGRQFSNSRSEMNVSTLELGDSALYLCASSRSGGEGTEAFFGQGTRLTVV.

The chain couples TRBV5-1 to TRBJ2-5, with TRBD1 matching 9 bases. Per the germline V gene, CDR1 is SGHRS and CDR2 is YFSETQ. The J segment lost 5 bases and the V segment lost 3 bases, leaving 14 bases of the junction unmatched. The CDR3 is 17 residues long. CDR3 sequence reads: CASSSRTGTGSEETQYF. In nucleotides, the CDR3 is TGCGCCAGCAGCTCTAGAACCGGGACAGGGAGTGAGGAGACCCAGTACTTC.

The DNA for the CDR3 is TGTGCCAGTAGCTACCCCGGCAGGGGGGAATATGGCTACACCTTC. This translates into CASSYPGRGEYGYTF. This sequence joins TRBV19 and TRBJ1-2; 7 bases line up with TRBD1. The V gene's germline CDR1 is LNHDA and CDR2 SQIVND (reference sequence). The CDR3 has 15 residues. The V and J ends lost 6 bases and 5 bases, in that order; junction bases with no gene match: 12.

The chain couples TRBV5-1 to TRBJ2-1; 9 bases line up with TRBD2. This CDR3 has 16 amino acids. Germline values: CDR1 SGHRS, CDR2 YFSETQ. V lost 4 bases, J lost 2 bases, and 7 bases stayed unmatched. The CDR3 DNA reads as TGCGCCAGCAGCCAAATAGGCGGGGGGGCCTACAATGAGCAGTTCTTC. Protein sequence: CASSQIGGGAYNEQFF.

The V call is TRBV13, the J call TRBJ1-5; no reliable D call. Trimming shortened V by 0 bases and J by 5 bases, and 14 bases separated the two germline ends. Germline V CDR1 and CDR2: PRHDT, FYEKMQ (reference sequence). This CDR3 has 16 residues. The CDR3 reads CASSLGGSWTDQPQHF. For the CDR3, the DNA is TGTGCCAGCAGCTTAGGAGGATCCTGGACCGATCAGCCCCAGCATTTT.

This clone has a handful of counts. This chain connects TRBV18 to TRBJ1-2; D is possibly TRBD1 (5 bases). From germline, CDR1 is KGHSH and CDR2 LQKENI. V was pared by 4 bases and J by 4 bases, with 10 bases between. This CDR3 has 13 amino acids. The CDR3 protein is CASSLTGSYGYTF. The CDR3 DNA follows: TGTGCCAGCTCACTAACAGGTTCCTATGGCTACACCTTC.

CDR3 DNA sequence: TGTGCCAGCAGCCCCCCGGGGGGGTCCAAAAACATTCAGTACTTC. Translated, it gives CASSPPGGSKNIQYF. The rearrangement links TRBV5-4 to TRBJ2-4; 8 nucleotides align to TRBD2. V lost 4 bases, J lost 2 bases, and 5 bases stayed unmatched. This CDR3 is built from 15 residues. The germline V gene encodes CDR1 SGHNT and CDR2 YYREEE (reference sequence).

This sequence joins TRBV7-6 and TRBJ2-2; 7 nucleotides agree with TRBD2. Germline V CDR1 and CDR2: SGHVS, FNYEAQ. Trimming removed 1 base from V and 3 bases from J; junction bases left unmatched: 8. This CDR3 comprises 17 residues. The CDR3 is CASSLGLGGVDTGELFF. DNA for the CDR3: TGTGCCAGCAGCTTAGGCCTTGGGGGGGTCGACACCGGGGAGCTGTTTTTT.

The CDR3 loop is CASSILGTANYGYTF. The CDR3 region has the DNA TGTGCCAGTAGTATCCTGGGGACGGCTAACTATGGCTACACCTTC. J is TRBJ1-2 and V is TRBV19; D is perhaps TRBD1 (5 bases). CDR1 is LNHDA, CDR2 SQIVND, per germline (reference sequence). CDR3 length: 15 residues. The V end lost 3 bases, the J end lost 0 bases, and 11 bases lay between the germline ends.

The rearrangement joins TRBV7-8 to TRBJ1-5, with D possibly matching TRBD1 (5 bases). The CDR3 sequence is 20 residues long. Germline loops: CDR1 SGHVS, CDR2 FQNEAQ. With 4 bases removed from V and 1 base from J, the gap between germline ends came to 26 bases. CDR3 sequence: CASSSLGREVGVGSNQPQHF. CDR3 nucleotides: TGTGCCAGCAGCTCTCTTGGACGGGAGGTAGGGGTCGGAAGCAATCAGCCCCAGCATTTT.

J is TRBJ2-7 and V is TRBV5-3, with 12 nucleotides matching TRBD2. TRBV5-3 is marked as an open reading frame, function uncertain. The CDR3 extends over 15 amino acids. Trimming at V came to 4 bases and at J to 5 bases, leaving 7 bases not matched to a gene. The CDR3 loop reads CARSTVLAGGHEQYF. CDR3 nucleotides: TGTGCCAGAAGCACCGTACTAGCGGGGGGTCACGAGCAGTACTTC.

There are a few counts of this clone. The rearrangement joins TRBV14 to TRBJ2-3; perhaps TRBD2 as D (6 bases). This CDR3 has 15 residues. Trimming pared 3 bases from V and 0 bases from J, leaving 10 bases between. Looked up from germline, CDR1 is SGHDN and CDR2 is FVKESK. The CDR3 region has the DNA TGTGCCAGCAGCCACGGGACTTCCAGCACAGATACGCAGTATTTT. Its translation: CASSHGTSSTDTQYF.

V usage is TRBV5-1 and J usage is TRBJ1-5; 7 nucleotides match TRBD1. The CDR3 is 16 residues long. V shed 4 bases and J 0 bases; nucleotides not matched to a gene: 7. Germline V gene sequence: CDR1 SGHRS, CDR2 YFSETQ. CDR3 sequence reads: CASSPGTAFSNQPQHF. The CDR3 DNA sequence: TGCGCCAGCAGCCCCGGGACAGCTTTTAGCAATCAGCCCCAGCATTTT.

Details on this clone: At one end the junction does not follow the germline gene, possibly because of a read error. DNA of the CDR3: TGTGCTAGCAGCTTAAGTCGTGACTCCGAGCAGTACTTC. Translation gives CASSLSRDSEQYF. The rearrangement joins TRBV7-7 to TRBJ2-7, with D unclear. Germline V gene lookup returns CDR1 SSHAT and CDR2 FNYEAQ (reference sequence). The CDR3 is 13 amino acids.

Only a few counts were recorded for this clone. This chain connects TRBV6-5 to TRBJ1-2; tentatively, D is TRBD1 (5 bases). The CDR3 consists of 13 residues. CDR1 is MNHEY, CDR2 SVGAGI, per germline. V lost 1 base to trimming and J lost 4 bases, with 7 bases between them. The CDR3, as DNA: TGTGCCAGCAGTTACTTAGACAGCTATGGCTACACCTTC. Its protein product is CASSYLDSYGYTF.

The genes are TRBV11-1 and TRBJ2-7; possibly TRBD1 for D (6 bases). CDR1 and CDR2 (germline): SGHAT, FQDESV (reference sequence). There are 14 residues in the CDR3. V gave up 6 bases and J gave up 4 bases, with 16 bases separating them. The CDR3 loop is CASRDSSQGYEQYF. In nucleotides, the CDR3 is TGTGCCAGCAGAGACAGTAGCCAGGGGTACGAGCAGTACTTC.

The genes are TRBV9 and TRBJ2-1; the D gene could be TRBD1 or TRBD2 (6 bases each). This CDR3 contains 17 residues. Trimming took 0 bases from V and 2 from J, leaving 15 bases between them. Germline V gene data show CDR1 as SGDLS and CDR2 as YYNGEE. Here the CDR3 DNA reads TGTGCCAGCAGCGTAGGGGTCTCTGGGGGGCCCTACAATGAGCAGTTCTTC. Protein sequence: CASSVGVSGGPYNEQFF.

The chain couples TRBV7-7 to TRBJ1-6; D is possibly TRBD1 (6 bases). CDR3 length equals 14 residues. V lost 5 bases, J lost 8 bases, and 13 bases lay in between. Looked up from germline, CDR1 is SSHAT and CDR2 is FNYEAQ (reference sequence). The CDR3 spells CASSPGQLDSPLHF. The CDR3 nucleotides are TGTGCCAGCAGCCCAGGACAGTTAGATTCACCCCTCCACTTT.